This T cell receptor beta chain was sequenced during a study of spatial heterogeneity in lung cancer. General study findings and limits: At resection, ubiquitous expanded tumor TCRs appeared in blood more than at follow-up.

The CDR3 is 15 amino acids. Germline-derived CDR1 and CDR2 are MDHEN and SYDVKM. V lost 3 bases and J lost 7; bases outside the gene matches: 4. This clonotype was counted many times. Its antigen is still unknown. From the 5' RACE reads, TCRdb called clonotypes with MiXCR, one entry per CDR3 protein. The table lists roughly 80,000 distinct CDR3 sequences, approximately 8% of them singletons. Time point: sample taken at primary tumor resection. No cells were sorted before sequencing. The whole RNA sequenced was extracted from tumor, nontumor lung or frozen PBMC. The material was PBMCs, obtained at surgery. This receptor was identified in a male donor with early-stage non-small cell lung cancer. This rearrangement joins TRBV28 to TRBJ2-1, with 12 bases identical to TRBD2. The CDR3: CASSLSSGGANEQFF. The CDR3 DNA follows: TGTGCCAGCAGTTTGTCTAGCGGGGGGGCAAATGAGCAGTTCTTC.